The 10 T cell receptor beta chains below all came from one sample that was sequenced in a study of blood T cell repertoires in COVID-19. Generated by immunoSEQ multiplex PCR, the TCRdb table keeps only in-frame clones and is missing some. The repertoire holds about 160,000 clones, with about 85% as singletons. The sample consisted of PBMCs or T cells enriched from blood (not recorded which). These TCRs come from a woman in her 50s who had recovered from COVID-19.

This clone was seen many times. V and J are TRBV6-5 and TRBJ2-7; 8 positions match TRBD2. Germline V CDR1 and CDR2: MNHEY, SVGAGI. The V gene end was trimmed by 0 bases and the J gene end by 1 base; junction bases not matched to a gene: 5. This CDR3 contains 16 residues. The CDR3 nucleotides read TGTGCCAGCAGTTACTCTGGGCTAGCGGGTTCCTACGAGCAGTACTTC. It encodes CASSYSGLAGSYEQYF.

This sequence joins TRBV6-5 and TRBJ2-5, with D perhaps TRBD1 (5 bases). V was clipped by 1 base and J by 9 bases, with 9 bases between them. Germline CDR1 MNHEY, CDR2 SVGAGI. The CDR3 is 12 residues long. The CDR3 region has the DNA TGTGCCAGCAGTTACTTTCAGGGCCCCCAGTACTTC. It encodes CASSYFQGPQYF.

The genes are TRBV4-3 and TRBJ1-5; D is unresolved. CDR1 LGHNA and CDR2 YSLEER come from the germline V gene. CDR3 length equals 13 residues. With 0 bases removed from V and 7 bases from J, the gap between germline ends came to 7 bases. The CDR3 is CASSQDPGQPQHF. In DNA form, the CDR3 reads TGCGCCAGCAGCCAAGATCCAGGACAGCCCCAGCATTTT.

The chain recombines TRBV19 with TRBJ1-2; TRBD1 agrees at 9 bases. The CDR3 is 15 amino acids. Germline V CDR1 and CDR2: LNHDA, SQIVND (reference sequence). The J segment lost 7 bases and the V segment lost 3 bases, leaving 9 bases of the junction unmatched. The CDR3 coding sequence is TGTGCCAGTAGTATCGCTTCGACAGGGGGGCTTGGCTACACCTTC. This sequence encodes CASSIASTGGLGYTF.

This clone was detected a few times. The chain carries TRBV12-3 or TRBV12-4 and TRBJ2-7, with TRBD2 matching over 7 bases. Unmatched junction bases numbered 7, after V lost 2 bases and J lost 9 bases. The CDR3 has 13 amino acids. The CDR3 sequence is CASSLIGLVAQYF. CDR3 bases: TGTGCCAGCAGTTTAATTGGACTAGTTGCGCAGTACTTC.

The V and J genes are TRBV19 and TRBJ1-2; the D gene is possibly TRBD1 (6 bases). With 6 bases removed from V and 2 bases from J, the gap between germline ends came to 13 bases. The CDR3 contains 14 residues. Germline loops: CDR1 LNHDA, CDR2 SQIVND (reference sequence). CDR3 amino acids: CASRSTGGNYGYTF. The CDR3 DNA follows: TGTGCCAGTAGGTCGACAGGTGGGAACTATGGCTACACCTTC.

The chain uses TRBV11-3 and TRBJ1-1, with a possible D match to TRBD1 (5 bases). The germline V and J ends were trimmed by 0 bases and 3 bases, with 11 bases remaining between them. This CDR3 comprises 15 residues. Germline-derived CDR1 and CDR2 are SGHNT and YENEEA. CDR3 bases: TGTGCCAGCAGCTTAGATGGCGGGGGGGACACTGAAGCTTTCTTT. Translating gives CASSLDGGGDTEAFF.

The chain joins TRBV13 to TRBJ2-7; 7 bases map to TRBD1. The CDR3 spans 14 residues. V trimming: 5 bases; J trimming: 4 bases; junction bases outside the gene matches: 8. CDR1 and CDR2 (germline): PRHDT, FYEKMQ (reference sequence). CDR3 region: CASSVDRRPYEQYF. The DNA for the CDR3 is TGTGCCAGCAGCGTGGACAGGAGACCTTACGAGCAGTACTTC. Full variable domain (missing parts from reference TRBV13 and TRBJ2-7): AAGVIQSPRHLIKEKRETATLKCYPIPRHDTVYWYQQGPGQDPQFLISFYEKMQSDKGSIPDRFSAQQFSDYHSELNMSSLELGDSALYFCASSVDRRPYEQYFGPGTRLTVT.

A few counts support this clone. The genes are TRBV3-1 (or the pseudogene TRBV3-2) and TRBJ2-1, with D uncertain. The CDR3 consists of 15 residues. Germline V lookup: CDR1 LGHDT, CDR2 YNNKEL (reference sequence). The germline V and J ends were trimmed by 0 bases and 6 bases, with 12 bases remaining between them. The CDR3 bases are TGTGCCAGCAGCCAAGACGGCAGATCGGGCAATGAGCAGTTCTTC. It codes for CASSQDGRSGNEQFF.

The chain couples TRBV5-6 to TRBJ1-3; tentatively, D is TRBD1 (5 bases). Trimming left V 2 bases short and J 1 base short, with 22 bases between. This CDR3 has 19 amino acids. Germline CDR1 SGHDT, CDR2 YYEEEE. The CDR3 region is CASSFYSTGGSTSGNTIYF. CDR3 DNA: TGTGCCAGCAGCTTTTATTCTACAGGCGGTTCGACTTCTGGAAACACCATATATTTT.